This T cell receptor beta chain was profiled in a study of T cell responses to AZD1222 COVID-19 vaccine. Study-level results: Donors in the cohort were predominantly white British and more often female, and clonal diversity was possibly underestimated. After the peak T cell response, and only then, were repertoires sampled.

Produced via immunoSEQ multiplex PCR; TCRdb's table is partial and in-frame only. The data show about 90,000 clones, with 88% seen just once and less than 6% held by the top ten. With respect to this clone: As yet, its antigen is unknown.

The sequence was collected from an adult in good health. The specimen was peripheral blood, collected on day 0 of AZD1222 vaccination.

CDR3 residues: CASSNCFSKGEAFF. The DNA for the CDR3 is TGTGCCAGCAGCAATTGTTTTTCGAAAGGTGAAGCTTTCTTT. V and J are TRBV21-1 and TRBJ1-1. TRBV21-1 is marked as a pseudogene. This CDR3 has 14 residues.